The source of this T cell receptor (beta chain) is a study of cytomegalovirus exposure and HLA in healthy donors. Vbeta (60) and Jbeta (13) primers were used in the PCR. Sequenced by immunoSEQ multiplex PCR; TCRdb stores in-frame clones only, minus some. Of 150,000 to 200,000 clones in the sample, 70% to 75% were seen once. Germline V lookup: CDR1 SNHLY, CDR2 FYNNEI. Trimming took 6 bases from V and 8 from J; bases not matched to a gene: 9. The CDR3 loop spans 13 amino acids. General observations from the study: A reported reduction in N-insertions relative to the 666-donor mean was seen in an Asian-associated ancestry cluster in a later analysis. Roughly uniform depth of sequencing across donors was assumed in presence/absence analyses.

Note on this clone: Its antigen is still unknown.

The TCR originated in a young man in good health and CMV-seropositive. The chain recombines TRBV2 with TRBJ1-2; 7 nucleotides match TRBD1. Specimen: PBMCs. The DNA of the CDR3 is TGTGCCAGCAGGGGATCCACAGGGGTGGGCTACACCTTC. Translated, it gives CASRGSTGVGYTF.